One and the same sample provided the 16 T cell receptor beta chains below, sequenced in a study of cytomegalovirus exposure and HLA in healthy donors. The PCR had 60 Vbeta and 13 Jbeta primers. This table comes from immunoSEQ multiplex PCR, and its TCRdb copy is limited to in-frame clones, with some not included. The sample lists over 150,000 clones, 80% to 90% occurring once. Material: PBMCs. These receptors were collected from a male donor in good health and CMV-seronegative.

This chain uses TRBV4-3 with TRBJ2-1; D gene uncertain. The CDR3 length is 15 residues. Trimming took off 2 bases at V and 8 bases at J, with 16 bases between the two ends. The germline V gene encodes CDR1 LGHNA and CDR2 YSLEER. The CDR3 DNA reads as TGCGCCAGCAGCCAAACCAGACTCATCGGCCATGAGCAGTTCTTC. Protein: CASSQTRLIGHEQFF.

The chain links TRBV6-6 to TRBJ2-7; TRBD2 agrees at 11 bases. Germline CDR1 MNHNY, CDR2 SVGAGI (reference sequence). The length of the CDR3 is 16 residues. The V and J ends lost 4 bases and 2 bases, in that order; junction bases with no gene match: 7. The CDR3, as DNA: TGTGCCAGCAGTTCGACTAGCGGGGATAGAACCTACGAGCAGTACTTC. Its translation is CASSSTSGDRTYEQYF.

V usage is TRBV11-2 and J usage is TRBJ1-5; 7 nucleotides match TRBD1. CDR1 SGHAT and CDR2 FQNNGV come from the germline V gene. The CDR3 runs 14 residues. V was clipped by 5 bases and J by 1 base; unmatched bases: 2. CDR3 region: CASSRRGSNQPQHF. The CDR3 DNA reads as TGTGCCAGCAGCCGCAGGGGGAGCAATCAGCCCCAGCATTTT.

The chain employs TRBV2 and TRBJ2-1; TRBD1 agrees at 10 bases. The V gene end was trimmed by 6 bases and the J gene end by 6 bases; junction bases not matched to a gene: 8. The V gene's germline CDR1 is SNHLY and CDR2 FYNNEI. This CDR3 spans 15 amino acids. CDR3 nucleotide sequence: TGTGCCAGCAGCCCGACAGGGGGCCTCAGCAATGAGCAGTTCTTC. This codes for CASSPTGGLSNEQFF.

CDR3 loop: CASSLATGGQGAQETQYF. In DNA form, the CDR3 reads TGCGCCAGCAGCTTGGCCACCGGAGGACAGGGGGCACAAGAGACCCAGTACTTC. This chain joins TRBV5-1 and TRBJ2-5; TRBD1 aligns across 11 bases. The V gene's germline CDR1 is SGHRS and CDR2 YFSETQ. V gave up 0 bases and J gave up 2 bases; unmatched junction bases: 9. This CDR3 comprises 18 residues.

The count of this clone is one. The chain is built from TRBV18 and TRBJ2-5; 11 nucleotides agree with TRBD1. This CDR3 is built from 15 residues. V trimming: 3 bases; J trimming: 4 bases; junction bases outside the gene matches: 4. The V gene's germline CDR1 is KGHSH and CDR2 LQKENI. In DNA, the CDR3 is TGTGCCAGCTCACCGGGACAGGGGGACCCAGAGACCCAGTACTTC. Translation gives CASSPGQGDPETQYF.

The V gene is TRBV29-1, the J gene TRBJ2-5; TRBD2 matches 9 bases. The CDR3 extends over 15 amino acids. The V segment lost 4 bases and the J segment 3 bases; nucleotides outside the gene matches: 9. From germline, CDR1 is SQVTM and CDR2 ANQGSEA. CDR3 DNA sequence: TGCAGCGTTGCGAATAGCGGACTAGCGAAAGAGACCCAGTACTTC. This translates into CSVANSGLAKETQYF.

This chain joins TRBV27 and TRBJ2-1; 12 nucleotides align to TRBD2. The junction had 4 bases not matched to a gene; V was cut back by 4 bases and J by 9 bases. The CDR3 runs 14 residues. Germline V gene lookup returns CDR1 MNHEY and CDR2 SMNVEV (reference sequence). This chain's CDR3 is CASSWTSGMGEQFF. CDR3 bases: TGTGCCAGCAGTTGGACTAGCGGGATGGGTGAGCAGTTCTTC.

This clone was observed a few times. V and J are TRBV13 and TRBJ2-1; D perhaps matches TRBD2 (5 bases). This CDR3 has 13 amino acids. Germline values: CDR1 PRHDT, CDR2 FYEKMQ (reference sequence). Trimming removed 2 bases at V and 9 bases at J, with 11 bases between. CDR3 nucleotides: TGTGCCAGCAGCTTACGGTCGGGAACTGAGCAGTTCTTC. The encoded protein is CASSLRSGTEQFF.

This clone appeared a single time. The chain combines TRBV5-6 with TRBJ2-1, with TRBD2 identical over 14 bases. There are 16 residues in the CDR3. The junction had 9 bases not matched to a gene; V was cut back by 3 bases and J by 10 bases. CDR1 SGHDT and CDR2 YYEEEE come from the germline V gene. The CDR3 spells CASSSPGLAGVREQFF. The CDR3 DNA is TGTGCCAGCAGCTCGCCGGGACTAGCGGGAGTAAGGGAGCAGTTCTTC.

V is TRBV6-1 and J is TRBJ2-5; 12 bases fit TRBD2. V shed 2 bases, J shed 4 bases, and the junction held 5 bases outside the gene matches. The CDR3 covers 16 residues. Germline CDR1 and CDR2: MNHNS and SASEGT. The DNA for the CDR3 is TGTGCCAGCAGTGAATCACTAGCGGGAGGTCGAGAGACCCAGTACTTC. Amino acid sequence: CASSESLAGGRETQYF.

This chain joins TRBV5-6 and TRBJ2-4; D gene ambiguous. Germline CDR1 reads SGHDT; CDR2 reads YYEEEE. Trimming removed 0 bases from V and 0 bases from J, with 7 bases in between. The CDR3 totals 15 residues. The CDR3 DNA sequence: TGTGCCAGCAGCTTGGGGGCCCTAGCCAAAAACATTCAGTACTTC. Protein product: CASSLGALAKNIQYF.

The chain uses TRBV6-5 and TRBJ1-2; D ambiguous. Trimming removed 0 bases from V and 5 bases from J, with 10 bases in between. The CDR3 loop spans 14 amino acids. In germline, CDR1 is MNHEY, CDR2 SVGAGI. Written as DNA, the CDR3 is TGTGCCAGCAGTTACTCGATCACATTATATGGCTACACCTTC. Its protein product is CASSYSITLYGYTF.

This chain links TRBV19 with TRBJ2-7; D perhaps matches TRBD2 (6 bases). V dropped 6 bases and J dropped 7 bases, with 22 bases sitting between them. Germline V gene sequence: CDR1 LNHDA, CDR2 SQIVND (reference sequence). This CDR3 comprises 15 residues. In DNA form, the CDR3 reads TGTGCCAGTAGCCCGGGTATGGTAGGGGCGGGGGAGCAGTACTTC. Translating gives CASSPGMVGAGEQYF.

This sequence joins TRBV25-1 and TRBJ2-3; 9 bases fit TRBD1. The CDR3 is made up of 17 amino acids. V lost 6 bases to trimming and J lost 0 bases; unmatched junction nucleotides: 10. Germline V gene sequence: CDR1 MGHDK, CDR2 SYGVNS. The CDR3 sequence is CASRPGQGVPSTDTQYF. As DNA, the CDR3 is TGTGCCAGCAGACCGGGACAGGGCGTACCAAGCACAGATACGCAGTATTTT.

The genes are TRBV5-1 and TRBJ2-2; 7 bases fit TRBD1. The J segment lost 3 bases and the V segment lost 4 bases, leaving 6 bases of the junction unmatched. There are 15 residues in the CDR3. Germline V gene lookup returns CDR1 SGHRS and CDR2 YFSETQ. Written as DNA, the CDR3 is TGCGCCAGCAGCCTCAGACAGGGAGACACCGGGGAGCTGTTTTTT. Residues: CASSLRQGDTGELFF.